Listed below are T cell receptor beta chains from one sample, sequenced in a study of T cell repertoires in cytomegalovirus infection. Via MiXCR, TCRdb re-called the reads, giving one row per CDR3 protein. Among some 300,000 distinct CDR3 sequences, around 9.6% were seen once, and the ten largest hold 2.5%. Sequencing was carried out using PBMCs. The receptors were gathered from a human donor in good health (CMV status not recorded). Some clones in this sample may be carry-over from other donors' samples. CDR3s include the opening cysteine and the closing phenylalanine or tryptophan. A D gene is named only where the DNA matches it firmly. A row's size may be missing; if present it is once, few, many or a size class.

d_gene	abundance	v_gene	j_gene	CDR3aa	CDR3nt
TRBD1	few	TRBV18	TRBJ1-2	CASSPLRTGETSHRGYTF	TGTGCCAGCTCACCGCTTAGAACAGGGGAAACCTCACATCGGGGCTACACCTTC
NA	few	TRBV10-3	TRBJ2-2	CAISEGGELFF	TGTGCCATCAGTGAAGGAGGGGAGCTGTTTTTT
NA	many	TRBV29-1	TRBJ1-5	CSVSGGNQPQHF	TGCAGCGTTTCTGGGGGCAATCAGCCCCAGCATTTT
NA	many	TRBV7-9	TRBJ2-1	CASSLERLRYNEQFF	TGTGCCAGCAGCTTAGAGAGGCTTCGGTACAATGAGCAGTTCTTC
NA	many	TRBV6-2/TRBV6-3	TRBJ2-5	CASKSGVVETQYF	TGTGCCAGCAAAAGTGGGGTAGTAGAGACCCAGTACTTC
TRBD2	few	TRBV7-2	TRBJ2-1	CASSSTLLAGGDEQFF	TGTGCCAGCAGCTCCACGTTGCTAGCGGGGGGAGATGAGCAGTTCTTC
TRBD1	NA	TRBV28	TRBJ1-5	CASSFRTGRMPQHF	TGTGCCAGCAGTTTTCGGACAGGAAGAATGCCCCAGCATTTT
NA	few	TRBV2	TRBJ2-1	CASADRNNEQFF	TGTGCCAGCGCGGACAGAAACAATGAGCAGTTCTTC
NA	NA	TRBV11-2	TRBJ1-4	CASSRRTNEKLFF	TGTGCCAGCAGCCGCCGAACTAATGAAAAACTGTTTTTT
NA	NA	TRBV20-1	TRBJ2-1	CSARHRGEQFF	TGCAGTGCTAGGCACCGGGGTGAGCAGTTCTTC
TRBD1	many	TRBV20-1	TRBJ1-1	CSAKTGDLEAFF	TGCAGTGCTAAAACAGGGGACTTGGAAGCTTTCTTT
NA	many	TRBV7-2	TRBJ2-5	CASSSNPGPLYF	TGTGCCAGCAGCTCAAACCCGGGACCCCTGTACTTC
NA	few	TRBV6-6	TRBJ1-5	CASSYSGQGRGVASNQPQHF	TGTGCCAGCAGTTACTCGGGACAAGGTAGGGGGGTGGCCAGCAATCAGCCCCAGCATTTT
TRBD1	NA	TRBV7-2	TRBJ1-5	CASSLMDRGRFGNQPQHF	TGTGCCAGCAGCTTAATGGACAGGGGGAGGTTCGGCAATCAGCCCCAGCATTTT
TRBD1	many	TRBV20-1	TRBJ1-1	CSARQGAVTEAFF	TGCAGTGCTAGACAGGGGGCGGTCACTGAAGCTTTCTTT
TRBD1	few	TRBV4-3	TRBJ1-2	CASSQGQGEGYGYTF	TGCGCCAGCAGCCAAGGACAGGGGGAAGGCTATGGCTACACCTTC
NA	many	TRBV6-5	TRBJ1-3	CASTDSYSGNTIYF	TGTGCCAGCACCGACAGCTACTCTGGAAACACCATATATTTT
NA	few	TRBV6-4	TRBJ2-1	CASSDSKVNEQFF	TGTGCCAGCAGTGACTCGAAAGTAAATGAGCAGTTCTTC
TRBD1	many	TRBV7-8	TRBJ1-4	CASSYPGQAYEKLFF	TGTGCCAGCAGCTATCCGGGACAGGCCTATGAAAAACTGTTTTTT
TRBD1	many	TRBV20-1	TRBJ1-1	CSARGQLGTEAFF	TGCAGTGCCAGGGGACAGTTGGGCACTGAAGCTTTCTTT
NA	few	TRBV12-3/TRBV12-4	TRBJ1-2	CASSQGRAYGYTF	TGTGCCAGCAGTCAGGGACGGGCCTATGGCTACACCTTC
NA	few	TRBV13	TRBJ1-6	CASSLETSPLHF	TGTGCCAGCAGCTTAGAAACCTCACCCCTCCACTTT
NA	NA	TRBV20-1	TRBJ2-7	CSAIVGGQTLGNEQYF	TGCAGTGCTATCGTGGGGGGCCAGACCCTTGGGAACGAGCAGTACTTC
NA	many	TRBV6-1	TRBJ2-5	CASSRDYQETQYF	TGTGCCAGCAGTCGGGACTACCAAGAGACCCAGTACTTC
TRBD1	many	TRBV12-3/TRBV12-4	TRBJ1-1	CASRYGQGITEAFF	TGTGCCAGCAGGTACGGACAGGGAATCACTGAAGCTTTCTTT
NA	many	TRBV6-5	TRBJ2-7	CASRPPRGLIDEQYF	TGTGCCAGCAGACCTCCAAGGGGCCTGATAGACGAGCAGTACTTC
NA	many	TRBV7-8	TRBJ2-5	CASSLDRLRGTQYF	TGTGCCAGCAGCCTCGACCGTCTTCGAGGGACCCAGTACTTC
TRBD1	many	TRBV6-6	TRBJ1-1	CASSSPRDRVTEAFF	TGTGCCAGCAGTTCCCCCCGGGACAGGGTGACTGAAGCTTTCTTT
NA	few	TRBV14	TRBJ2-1	CASSHLPGPEQFF	TGTGCCAGCAGCCACCTCCCGGGGCCTGAGCAGTTCTTC
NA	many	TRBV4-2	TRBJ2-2	CASSQSRDGERTGELFF	TGTGCCAGCAGCCAAAGTAGAGATGGGGAGAGGACCGGGGAGCTGTTTTTT
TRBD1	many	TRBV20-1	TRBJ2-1	CSATTDRGRFYEQFF	TGCAGTGCCACAACCGACAGGGGGCGATTCTATGAGCAGTTCTTC
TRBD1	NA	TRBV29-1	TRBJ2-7	CSADRAGEQYF	TGCAGCGCGGACAGGGCCGGCGAGCAGTACTTC
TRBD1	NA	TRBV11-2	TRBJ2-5	CASSLRTGRTETQYF	TGTGCCAGCAGCTTAAGGACAGGGAGGACAGAGACCCAGTACTTC
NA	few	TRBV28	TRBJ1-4	CASSLYPSQEEKLFF	TGTGCCAGCAGTTTATATCCCAGCCAGGAGGAAAAACTGTTTTTT
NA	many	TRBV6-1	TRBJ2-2	CASSFDSYTGELFF	TGTGCCAGCAGTTTTGACAGCTACACCGGGGAGCTGTTTTTT
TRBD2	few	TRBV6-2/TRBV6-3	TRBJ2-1	CASSYYYDLTSGGHNEQFF	TGTGCCAGCAGTTACTACTACGACCTTACTAGCGGGGGCCACAATGAGCAGTTCTTC
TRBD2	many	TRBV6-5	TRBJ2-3	CASSYSWTSGGATDTQYF	TGTGCCAGCAGTTACTCATGGACTAGCGGGGGGGCCACAGATACGCAGTATTTT
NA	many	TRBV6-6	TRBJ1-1	CASRTGVTEAFF	TGTGCCAGCAGAACGGGAGTCACTGAAGCTTTCTTT
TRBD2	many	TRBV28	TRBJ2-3	CASQTGGESTDTQYF	TGTGCCAGCCAGACGGGGGGGGAGAGCACAGATACGCAGTATTTT
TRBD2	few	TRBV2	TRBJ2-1	CASRATGGPGNEQFF	TGTGCCAGCAGGGCAACGGGGGGGCCTGGCAATGAGCAGTTCTTC
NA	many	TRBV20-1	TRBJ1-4	CSARDAGGRPATNEKLFF	TGCAGTGCTAGAGATGCGGGGGGACGACCTGCAACTAATGAAAAACTGTTTTTT
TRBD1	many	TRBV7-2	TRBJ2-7	CASSLGGQGPYEQYF	TGTGCCAGCAGCTTAGGGGGACAGGGTCCCTACGAGCAGTACTTC
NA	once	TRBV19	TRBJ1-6	CASRRQARYNSPLHF	TGTGCCAGTAGGCGACAGGCAAGATATAATTCACCCCTCCACTTT
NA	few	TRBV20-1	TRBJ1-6	CSGSGGGESPLHF	TGCAGTGGGTCCGGGGGCGGGGAGTCACCCCTCCACTTT